This TCR beta chain is from a study of blood T cell repertoires in COVID-19. As for the study in general: The analysed material was cDNA or gDNA that came from T cells, B-cell-depleted T cells, or PBMCs.

In the authors' workflow: By means of reference gene primer amplification, nucleated cell counts were estimated. Clones were sequenced by immunoSEQ multiplex PCR, and TCRdb holds only the in-frame ones, with some missing. Clonal size and the V and J genes are those of that table, whereas D and trimming came from the DNA. This table holds 150,000 to 200,000 clones, roughly 91% found once. During active infection, Seattle patients enrolled and were then monitored through disease. Germline assignment: CDR1 SGHTA and CDR2 FQGNSA. The CDR3 consists of 15 residues. Trimming at V came to 4 bases and at J to 4 bases, leaving 5 bases not matched to a gene.

This TCR came from a man younger than 30 with COVID-19, enrolled during active disease. The sample comprised peripheral blood. The chain couples TRBV7-2 to TRBJ2-2, with 8 bases that match TRBD1. CDR3 residues: CASSSLDRATGELFF. DNA of the CDR3: TGTGCCAGCAGCTCCTTGGACAGGGCCACCGGGGAGCTGTTTTTT. Looking up the rest from reference TRBV7-2 and TRBJ2-2 gives the full variable domain: GAGVSQSPSNKVTEKGKDVELRCDPISGHTALYWYRQSLGQGLEFLIYFQGNSAPDKSGLPSDRFSAERTGGSVSTLTIQRTQQEDSAVYLCASSSLDRATGELFFGEGSRLTVL.